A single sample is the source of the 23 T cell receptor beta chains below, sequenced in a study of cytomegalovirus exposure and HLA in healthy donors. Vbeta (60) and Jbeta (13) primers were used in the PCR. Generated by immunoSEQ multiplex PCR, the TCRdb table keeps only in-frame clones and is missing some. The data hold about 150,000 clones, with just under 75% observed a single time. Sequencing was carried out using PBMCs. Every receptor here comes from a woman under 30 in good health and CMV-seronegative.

The CDR3 region is CASSSTTDTQYF. The CDR3 region has the DNA TGTGCCAGCAGCTCTACCACAGATACGCAGTATTTT. The rearrangement joins TRBV7-2 to TRBJ2-3, with unresolved D. This CDR3 spans 12 amino acids. The V end was cut by 4 bases, the J end by 2 bases, with 4 bases between. The germline V gene encodes CDR1 SGHTA and CDR2 FQGNSA.

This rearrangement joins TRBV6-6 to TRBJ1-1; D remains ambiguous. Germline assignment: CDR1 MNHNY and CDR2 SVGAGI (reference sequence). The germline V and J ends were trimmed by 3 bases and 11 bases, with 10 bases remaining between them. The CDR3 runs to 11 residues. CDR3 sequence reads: CASSYPPVAFF. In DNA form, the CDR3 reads TGTGCCAGCAGTTATCCCCCAGTGGCTTTCTTT.

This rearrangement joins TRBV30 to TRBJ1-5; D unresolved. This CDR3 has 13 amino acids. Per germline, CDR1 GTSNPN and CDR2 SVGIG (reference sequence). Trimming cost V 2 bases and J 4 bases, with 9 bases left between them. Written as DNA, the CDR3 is TGTGCCTGGAGTTTCGGACTTAATCAGCCCCAGCATTTT. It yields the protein CAWSFGLNQPQHF.

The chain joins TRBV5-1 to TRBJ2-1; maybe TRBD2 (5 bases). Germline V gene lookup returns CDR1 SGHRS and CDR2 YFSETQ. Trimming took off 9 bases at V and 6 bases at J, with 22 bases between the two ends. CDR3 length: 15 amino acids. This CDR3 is CATNPGPGGVNEQFF. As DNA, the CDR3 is TGCGCCACGAACCCTGGACCCGGAGGAGTCAATGAGCAGTTCTTC. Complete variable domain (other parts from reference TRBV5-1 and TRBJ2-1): KAGVTQTPRYLIKTRGQQVTLSCSPISGHRSVSWYQQTPGQGLQFLFEYFSETQRNKGNFPGRFSGRQFSNSRSEMNVSTLELGDSALYLCATNPGPGGVNEQFFGPGTRLTVL.

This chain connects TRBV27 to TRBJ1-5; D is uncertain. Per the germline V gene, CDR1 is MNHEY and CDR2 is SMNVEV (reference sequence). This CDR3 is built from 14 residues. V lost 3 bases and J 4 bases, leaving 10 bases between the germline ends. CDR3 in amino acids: CASSLARLNQPQHF. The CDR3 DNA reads TGTGCCAGCAGTTTGGCAAGACTAAATCAGCCCCAGCATTTT.

The CDR3 reads CASSPGSNTEAFF. The CDR3 nucleotides read TGTGCCAGCTCACCCGGGAGCAACACTGAAGCTTTCTTT. The rearrangement joins TRBV18 to TRBJ1-1, with no clear D. The CDR3 totals 13 residues. The V gene's germline CDR1 is KGHSH and CDR2 LQKENI. Trimming stripped 3 bases from V and 2 bases from J, with 7 bases between.

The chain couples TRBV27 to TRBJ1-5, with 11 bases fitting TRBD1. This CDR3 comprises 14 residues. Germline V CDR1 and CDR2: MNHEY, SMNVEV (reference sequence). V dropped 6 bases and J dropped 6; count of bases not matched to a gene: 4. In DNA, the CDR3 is TGTGCCAGCAGACCTGGGACAGGGGGTCAGCCCCAGCATTTT. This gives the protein CASRPGTGGQPQHF.

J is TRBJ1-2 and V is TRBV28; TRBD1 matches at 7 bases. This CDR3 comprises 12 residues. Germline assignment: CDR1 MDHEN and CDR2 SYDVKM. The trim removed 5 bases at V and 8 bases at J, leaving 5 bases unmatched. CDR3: CASSTGQLGYTF. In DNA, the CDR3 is TGTGCCAGCAGTACGGGACAGTTGGGCTACACCTTC.

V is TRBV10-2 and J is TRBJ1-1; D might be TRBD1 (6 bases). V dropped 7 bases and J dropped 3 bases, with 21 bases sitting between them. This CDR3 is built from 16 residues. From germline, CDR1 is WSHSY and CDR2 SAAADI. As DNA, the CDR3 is TGCGCCAGCAAACAAGGGGGAACCTTGAGCGACACTGAAGCTTTCTTT. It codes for CASKQGGTLSDTEAFF.

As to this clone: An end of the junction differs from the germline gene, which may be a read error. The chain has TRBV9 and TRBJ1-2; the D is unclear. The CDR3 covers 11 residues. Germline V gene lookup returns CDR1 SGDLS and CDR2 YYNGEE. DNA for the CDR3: TGTGCCACCTCTGGTTACTATGGCTACACCTTT. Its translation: CATSGYYGYTF.

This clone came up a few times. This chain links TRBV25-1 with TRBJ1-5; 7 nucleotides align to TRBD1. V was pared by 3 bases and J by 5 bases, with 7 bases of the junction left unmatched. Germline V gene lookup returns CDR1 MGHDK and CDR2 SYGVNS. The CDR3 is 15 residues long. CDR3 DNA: TGTGCCAGCAGTGACTCGTGGACAGGCGATCAGCCCCAGCATTTT. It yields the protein CASSDSWTGDQPQHF.

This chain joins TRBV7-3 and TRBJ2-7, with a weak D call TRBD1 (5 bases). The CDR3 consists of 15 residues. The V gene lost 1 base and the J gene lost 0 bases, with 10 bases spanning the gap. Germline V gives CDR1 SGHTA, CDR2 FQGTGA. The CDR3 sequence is CASSLSSGNSYEQYF. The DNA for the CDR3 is TGTGCCAGCAGCTTAAGTTCAGGGAACTCCTACGAGCAGTACTTC.

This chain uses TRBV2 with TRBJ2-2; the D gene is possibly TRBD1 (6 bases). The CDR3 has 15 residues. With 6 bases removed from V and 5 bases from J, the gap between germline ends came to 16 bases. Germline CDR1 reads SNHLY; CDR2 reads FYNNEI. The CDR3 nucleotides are TGTGCCAGCAGAAACGAAACGAGGGGGACCGGGGAGCTGTTTTTT. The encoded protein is CASRNETRGTGELFF. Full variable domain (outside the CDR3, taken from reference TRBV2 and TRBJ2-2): EPEVTQTPSHQVTQMGQEVILRCVPISNHLYFYWYRQILGQKVEFLVSFYNNEISEKSEIFDDQFSVERPDGSNFTLKIRSTKLEDSAMYFCASRNETRGTGELFFGEGSRLTVL.

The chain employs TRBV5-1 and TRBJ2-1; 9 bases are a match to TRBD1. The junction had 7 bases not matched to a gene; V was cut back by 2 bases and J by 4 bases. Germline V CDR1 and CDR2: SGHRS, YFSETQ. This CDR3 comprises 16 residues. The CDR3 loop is CASSLLPGQGYNEQFF. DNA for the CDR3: TGCGCCAGCAGCTTATTGCCGGGACAGGGATACAATGAGCAGTTCTTC.

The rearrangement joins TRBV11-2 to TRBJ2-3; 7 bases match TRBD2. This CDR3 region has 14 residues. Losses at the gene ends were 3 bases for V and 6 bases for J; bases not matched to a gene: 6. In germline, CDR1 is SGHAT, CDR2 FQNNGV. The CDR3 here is CASSFGGGGDTQYF. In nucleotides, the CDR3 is TGTGCCAGCAGCTTTGGCGGGGGAGGGGATACGCAGTATTTT.

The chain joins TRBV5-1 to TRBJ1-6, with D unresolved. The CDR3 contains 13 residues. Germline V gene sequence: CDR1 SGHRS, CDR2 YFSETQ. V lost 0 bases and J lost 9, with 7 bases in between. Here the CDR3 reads CASSLAGFSPLHF. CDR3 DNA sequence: TGCGCCAGCAGCTTGGCCGGGTTTTCACCCCTCCACTTT.

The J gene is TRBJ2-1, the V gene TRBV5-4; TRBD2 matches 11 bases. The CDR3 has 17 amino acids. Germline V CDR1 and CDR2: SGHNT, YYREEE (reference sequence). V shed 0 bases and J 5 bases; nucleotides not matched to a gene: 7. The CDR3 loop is CASSLVNSGGAHNEQFF. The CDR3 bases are TGTGCCAGCAGCTTGGTAAATAGCGGGGGGGCCCACAATGAGCAGTTCTTC.

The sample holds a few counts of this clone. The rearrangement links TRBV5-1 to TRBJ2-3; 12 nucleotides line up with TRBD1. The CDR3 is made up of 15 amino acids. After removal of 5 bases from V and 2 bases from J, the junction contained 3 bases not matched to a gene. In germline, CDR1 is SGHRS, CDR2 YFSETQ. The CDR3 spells CASSPGQGATDTQYF. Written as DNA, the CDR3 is TGCGCCAGCAGTCCGGGACAGGGGGCCACAGATACGCAGTATTTT.

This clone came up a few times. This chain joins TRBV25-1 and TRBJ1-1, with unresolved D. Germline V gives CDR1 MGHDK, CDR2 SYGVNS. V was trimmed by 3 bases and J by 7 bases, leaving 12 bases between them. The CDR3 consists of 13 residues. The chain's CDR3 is CASSDGRRFEAFF. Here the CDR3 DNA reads TGTGCCAGCAGTGACGGTAGGCGGTTTGAAGCTTTCTTT.

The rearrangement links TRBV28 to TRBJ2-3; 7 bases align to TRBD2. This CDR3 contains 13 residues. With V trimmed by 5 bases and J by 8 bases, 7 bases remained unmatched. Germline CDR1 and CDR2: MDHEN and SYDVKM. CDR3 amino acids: CASSLRAGVTQYF. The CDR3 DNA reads TGTGCCAGCAGTCTTAGGGCGGGAGTTACGCAGTATTTT. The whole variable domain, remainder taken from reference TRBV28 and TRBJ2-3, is DVKVTQSSRYLVKRTGEKVFLECVQDMDHENMFWYRQDPGLGLRLIYFSYDVKMKEKGDIPEGYSVSREKKERFSLILESASTNQTSMYLCASSLRAGVTQYFGPGTRLTVL.

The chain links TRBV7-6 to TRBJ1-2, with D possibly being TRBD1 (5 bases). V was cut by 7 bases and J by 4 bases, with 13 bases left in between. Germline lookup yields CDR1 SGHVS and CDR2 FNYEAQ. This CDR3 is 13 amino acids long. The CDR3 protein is CASTPGGSYGYTF. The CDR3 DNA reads TGTGCCAGCACCCCCGGGGGTAGCTATGGCTACACCTTC. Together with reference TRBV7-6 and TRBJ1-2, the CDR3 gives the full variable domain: GAGVSQSPRYKVTKRGQDVALRCDPISGHVSLYWYRQALGQGPEFLTYFNYEAQQDKSGLPNDRFSAERPEGSISTLTIQRTEQRDSAMYRCASTPGGSYGYTFGSGTRLTVV.

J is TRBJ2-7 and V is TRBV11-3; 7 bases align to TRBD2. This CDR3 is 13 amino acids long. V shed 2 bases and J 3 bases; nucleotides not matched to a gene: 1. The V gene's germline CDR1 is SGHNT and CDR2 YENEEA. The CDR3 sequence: CASSLSGNYEQYV. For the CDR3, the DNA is TGTGCCAGCAGCTTAAGCGGGAACTACGAGCAGTACGTC.

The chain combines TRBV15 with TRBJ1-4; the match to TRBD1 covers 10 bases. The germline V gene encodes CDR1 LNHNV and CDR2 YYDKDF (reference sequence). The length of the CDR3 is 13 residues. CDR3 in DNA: TGTGCAGCCTCGACAGGGGGCGGAGAAAAACTGTTTTTT. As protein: CAASTGGGEKLFF.